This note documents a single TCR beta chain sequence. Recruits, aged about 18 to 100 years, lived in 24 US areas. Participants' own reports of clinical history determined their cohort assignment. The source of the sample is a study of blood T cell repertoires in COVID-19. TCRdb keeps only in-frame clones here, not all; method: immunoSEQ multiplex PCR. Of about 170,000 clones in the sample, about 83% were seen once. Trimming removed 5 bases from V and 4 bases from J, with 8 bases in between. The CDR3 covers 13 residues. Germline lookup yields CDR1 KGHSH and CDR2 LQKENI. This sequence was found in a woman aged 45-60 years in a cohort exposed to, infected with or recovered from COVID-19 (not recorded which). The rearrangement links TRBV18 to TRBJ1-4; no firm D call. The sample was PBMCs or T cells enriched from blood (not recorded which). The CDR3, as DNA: TGTGCCAGCTCAGTGAGGGATAATGAAAAACTGTTTTTT. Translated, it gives CASSVRDNEKLFF.